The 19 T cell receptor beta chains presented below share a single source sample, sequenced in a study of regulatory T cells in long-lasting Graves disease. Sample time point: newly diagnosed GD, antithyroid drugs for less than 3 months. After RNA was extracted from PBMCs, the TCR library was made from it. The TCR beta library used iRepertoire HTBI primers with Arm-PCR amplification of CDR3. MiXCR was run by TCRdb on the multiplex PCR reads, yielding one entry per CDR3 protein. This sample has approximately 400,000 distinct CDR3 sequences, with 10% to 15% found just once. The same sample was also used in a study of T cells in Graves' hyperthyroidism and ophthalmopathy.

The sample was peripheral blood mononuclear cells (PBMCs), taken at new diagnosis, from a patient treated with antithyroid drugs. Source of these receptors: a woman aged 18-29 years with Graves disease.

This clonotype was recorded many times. The CDR3 spells CASSVTPEGNSPLHF. The CDR3 DNA follows: TGTGCCAGCAGTGTTACACCAGAGGGGAATTCACCCCTCCACTTT. This chain uses TRBV6-1 with TRBJ1-6, with D possibly TRBD1 on 5 matching bases. This CDR3 is 15 amino acids long. The V and J ends lost 4 bases and 7 bases respectively, with 14 bases between them. Germline lookup yields CDR1 MNHNS and CDR2 SASEGT.

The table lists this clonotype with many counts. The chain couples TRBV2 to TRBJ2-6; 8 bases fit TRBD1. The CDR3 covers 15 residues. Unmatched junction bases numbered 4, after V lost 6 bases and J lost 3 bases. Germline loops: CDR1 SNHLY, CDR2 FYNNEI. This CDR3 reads CASRDRVNGANVLTF. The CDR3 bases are TGTGCCAGCAGGGACAGGGTGAATGGGGCCAACGTCCTGACTTTC.

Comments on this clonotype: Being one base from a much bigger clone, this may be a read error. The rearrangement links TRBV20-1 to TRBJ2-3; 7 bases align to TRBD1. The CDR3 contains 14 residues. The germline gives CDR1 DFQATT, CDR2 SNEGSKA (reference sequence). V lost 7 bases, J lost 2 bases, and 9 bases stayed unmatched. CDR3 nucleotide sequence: TGCAGTGTTAGGGGGACAGATTCCACAGATACGCAGTATTTT. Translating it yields CSVRGTDSTDTQYF.

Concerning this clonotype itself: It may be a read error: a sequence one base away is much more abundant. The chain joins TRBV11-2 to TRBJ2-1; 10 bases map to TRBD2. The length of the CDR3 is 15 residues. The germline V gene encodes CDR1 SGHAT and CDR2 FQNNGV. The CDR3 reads CASSSTSGRYNKQFF. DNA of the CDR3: TGTGCCAGCAGCTCGACTAGCGGGCGATACAATAAGCAGTTCTTC.

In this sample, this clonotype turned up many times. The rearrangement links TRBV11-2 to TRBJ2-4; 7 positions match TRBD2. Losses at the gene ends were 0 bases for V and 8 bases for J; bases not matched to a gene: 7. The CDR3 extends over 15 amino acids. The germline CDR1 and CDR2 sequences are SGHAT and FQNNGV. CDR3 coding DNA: TGTGCCAGCAGCTTAGAGACGGGGGGAACGGACATTCAGTACTTC. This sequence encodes CASSLETGGTDIQYF. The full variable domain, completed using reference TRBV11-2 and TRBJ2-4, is EAGVAQSPRYKIIEKRQSVAFWCNPISGHATLYWYQQILGQGPKLLIQFQNNGVVDDSQLPKDRFSAERLKGVDSTLKIQPAKLEDSAVYLCASSLETGGTDIQYFGAGTRLSVL.

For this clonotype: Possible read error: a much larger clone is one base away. CDR3: CASRRTGQETHYF. The CDR3 nucleotides are TGTGCCAGCAGAAGGACAGGACAAGAGACCCATTACTTC. This chain connects TRBV6-1 to TRBJ2-1, with 7 positions matching TRBD1. Germline V CDR1 and CDR2: MNHNS, SASEGT. This CDR3 is built from 13 residues.

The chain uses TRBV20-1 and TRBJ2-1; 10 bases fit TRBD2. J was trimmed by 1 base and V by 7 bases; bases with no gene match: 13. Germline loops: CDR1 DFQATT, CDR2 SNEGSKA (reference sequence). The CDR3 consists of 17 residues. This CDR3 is CSGTGLASGISYNEQFF. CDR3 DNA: TGCAGTGGTACGGGACTAGCGTCCGGGATTTCCTACAATGAGCAGTTCTTC.

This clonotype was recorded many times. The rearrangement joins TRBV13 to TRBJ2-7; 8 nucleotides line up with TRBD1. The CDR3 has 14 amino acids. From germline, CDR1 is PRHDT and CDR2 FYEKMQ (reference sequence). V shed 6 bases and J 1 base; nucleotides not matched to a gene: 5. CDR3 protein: CASSFGQGSYEQYF. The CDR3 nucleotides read TGTGCCAGCAGTTTTGGACAGGGATCCTACGAGCAGTACTTC. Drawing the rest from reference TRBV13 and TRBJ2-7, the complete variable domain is AAGVIQSPRHLIKEKRETATLKCYPIPRHDTVYWYQQGPGQDPQFLISFYEKMQSDKGSIPDRFSAQQFSDYHSELNMSSLELGDSALYFCASSFGQGSYEQYFGPGTRLTVT.

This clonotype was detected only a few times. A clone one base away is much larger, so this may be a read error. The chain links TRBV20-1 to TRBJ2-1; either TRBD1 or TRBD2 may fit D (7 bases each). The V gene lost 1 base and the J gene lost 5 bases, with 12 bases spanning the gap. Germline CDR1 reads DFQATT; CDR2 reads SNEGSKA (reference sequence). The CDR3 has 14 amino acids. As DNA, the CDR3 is TGCAGTGCTAGAGGGGGGGGACAGCACAATGAGCAGTTCTTC. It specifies CSARGGGQHNEQFF.

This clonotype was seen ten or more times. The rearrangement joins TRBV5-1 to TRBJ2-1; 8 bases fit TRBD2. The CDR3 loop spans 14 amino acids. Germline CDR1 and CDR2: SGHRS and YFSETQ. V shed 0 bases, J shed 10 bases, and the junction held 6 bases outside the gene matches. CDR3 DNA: TGCGCCAGCAGCTTGGGGGTAGCGGGGAACGAGCAGTTCTTC. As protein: CASSLGVAGNEQFF.

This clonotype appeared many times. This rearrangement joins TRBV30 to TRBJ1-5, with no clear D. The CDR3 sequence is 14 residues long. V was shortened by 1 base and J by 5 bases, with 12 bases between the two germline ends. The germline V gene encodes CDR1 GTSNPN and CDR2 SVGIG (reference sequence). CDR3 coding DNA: TGTGCCTGGAGTGGGGAGGGCCCTCATCAGCCCCAGCATTTT. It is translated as CAWSGEGPHQPQHF.

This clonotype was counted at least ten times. The CDR3 bases are TGTGCCAGCAGCTTAGTCGGAAATGAAAATGAGCAGTTCTTC. Translation gives CASSLVGNENEQFF. The chain employs TRBV7-2 and TRBJ2-1, with no clear D. The V gene's germline CDR1 is SGHTA and CDR2 FQGNSA. The length of the CDR3 is 14 residues. Trimming pared 1 base from V and 7 bases from J, leaving 11 bases between.

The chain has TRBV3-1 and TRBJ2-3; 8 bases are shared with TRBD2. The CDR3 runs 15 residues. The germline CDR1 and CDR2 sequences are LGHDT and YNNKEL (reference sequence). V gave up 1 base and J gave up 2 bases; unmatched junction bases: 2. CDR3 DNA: TGTGCCAGCAGCCAAGCGGGAGGGTACACAGATACGCAGTATTTT. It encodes CASSQAGGYTDTQYF.

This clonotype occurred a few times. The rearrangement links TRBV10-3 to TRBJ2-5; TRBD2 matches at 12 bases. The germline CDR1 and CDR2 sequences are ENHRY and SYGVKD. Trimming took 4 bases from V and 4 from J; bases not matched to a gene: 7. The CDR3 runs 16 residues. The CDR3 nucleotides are TGTGCCATCAGTGGTGCTAGCGGGGGGGCCAGAGAGACCCAGTACTTC. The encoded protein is CAISGASGGARETQYF.

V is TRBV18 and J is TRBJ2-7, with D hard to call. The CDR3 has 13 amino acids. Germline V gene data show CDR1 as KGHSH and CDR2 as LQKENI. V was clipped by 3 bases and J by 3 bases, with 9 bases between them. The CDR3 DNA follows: TGTGCCAGCTCACCGTGGTTAGGCTACGAGCAGTACTTC. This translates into CASSPWLGYEQYF.

The DNA of the CDR3 is TGTGCCAGCAGCCAAGATCGGGGTGGGGGCAGAAACACCATATATTTT. This encodes CASSQDRGGGRNTIYF. The rearrangement joins TRBV4-2 to TRBJ1-3; possible D gene TRBD1, 6 bases. This CDR3 comprises 16 residues. The V gene's germline CDR1 is LGHNA and CDR2 YNFKEQ. With 0 bases removed from V and 5 bases from J, the gap between germline ends came to 14 bases.

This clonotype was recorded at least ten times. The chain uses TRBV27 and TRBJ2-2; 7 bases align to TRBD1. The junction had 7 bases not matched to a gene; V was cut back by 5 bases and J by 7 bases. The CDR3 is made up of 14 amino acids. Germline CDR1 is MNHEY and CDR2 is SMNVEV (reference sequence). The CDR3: CASSPGQYGGELFF. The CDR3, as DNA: TGTGCCAGCAGTCCGGGACAGTACGGCGGGGAGCTGTTTTTT.

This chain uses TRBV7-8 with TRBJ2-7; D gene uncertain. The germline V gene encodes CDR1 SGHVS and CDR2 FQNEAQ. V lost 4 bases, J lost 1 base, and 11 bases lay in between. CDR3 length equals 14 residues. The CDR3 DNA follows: TGTGCCAGCAGCTCGTTCCGCAATTCCTACGAGCAGTACTTC. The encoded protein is CASSSFRNSYEQYF.

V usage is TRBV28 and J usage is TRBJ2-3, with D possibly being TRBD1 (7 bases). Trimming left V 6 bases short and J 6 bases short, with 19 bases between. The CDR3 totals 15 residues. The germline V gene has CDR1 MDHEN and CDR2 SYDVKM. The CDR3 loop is CASSFGQGGFDTQYF. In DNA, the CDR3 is TGTGCCAGCAGCTTCGGCCAGGGGGGCTTCGATACGCAGTATTTT.